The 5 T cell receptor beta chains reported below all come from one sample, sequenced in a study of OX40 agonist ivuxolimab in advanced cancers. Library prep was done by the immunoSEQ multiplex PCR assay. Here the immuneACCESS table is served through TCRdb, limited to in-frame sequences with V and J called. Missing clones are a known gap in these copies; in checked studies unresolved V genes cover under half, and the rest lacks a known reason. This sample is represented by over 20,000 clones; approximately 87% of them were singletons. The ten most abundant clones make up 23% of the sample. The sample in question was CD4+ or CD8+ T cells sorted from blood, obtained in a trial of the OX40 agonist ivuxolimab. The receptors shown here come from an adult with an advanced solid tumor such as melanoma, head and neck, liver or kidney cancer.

CDR3 sequence reads: CASRTGANTEAFF. CDR3 coding DNA: TGTGCCAGCCGGACAGGGGCGAACACTGAAGCTTTCTTT. This rearrangement joins TRBV6-6 to TRBJ1-1, with 9 positions matching TRBD1. The ends lost 8 bases at V and 1 base at J; junction bases unmatched: 2. Germline CDR1 is MNHNY and CDR2 is SVGAGI (reference sequence). This CDR3 spans 13 amino acids.

The CDR3 protein is CASSPGLAGADGELFF. The DNA for the CDR3 is TGTGCCAGCTCACCGGGACTAGCGGGGGCCGACGGGGAGCTGTTTTTT. This sequence joins TRBV18 and TRBJ2-2; TRBD2 matches at 14 bases. CDR1 is KGHSH, CDR2 LQKENI, per germline. V lost 3 bases, J lost 7 bases, and 4 bases stayed unmatched. The CDR3 totals 16 residues.

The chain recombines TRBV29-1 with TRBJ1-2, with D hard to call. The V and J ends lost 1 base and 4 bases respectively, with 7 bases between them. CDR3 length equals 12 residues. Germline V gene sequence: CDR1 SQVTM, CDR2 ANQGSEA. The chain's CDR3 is CSVEGAIYGYTF. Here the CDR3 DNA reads TGCAGCGTTGAAGGTGCGATCTATGGCTACACCTTC.

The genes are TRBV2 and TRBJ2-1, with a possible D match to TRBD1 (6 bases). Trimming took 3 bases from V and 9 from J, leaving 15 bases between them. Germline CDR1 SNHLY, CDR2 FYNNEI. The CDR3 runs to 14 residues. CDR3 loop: CASSERGRGGEQFF. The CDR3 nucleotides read TGTGCCAGCAGTGAGAGGGGCAGAGGGGGTGAGCAGTTCTTC.

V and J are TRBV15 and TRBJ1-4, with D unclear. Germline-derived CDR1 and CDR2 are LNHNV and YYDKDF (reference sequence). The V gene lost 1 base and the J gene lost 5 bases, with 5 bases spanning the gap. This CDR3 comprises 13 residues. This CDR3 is CATSRVTNEKLFF. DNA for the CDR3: TGTGCCACCAGCAGAGTAACCAATGAAAAACTGTTTTTT. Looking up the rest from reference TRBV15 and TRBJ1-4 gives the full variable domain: DAMVIQNPRYQVTQFGKPVTLSCSQTLNHNVMYWYQQKSSQAPKLLFHYYDKDFNNEADTPDNFQSRRPNTSFCFLDIRSPGLGDTAMYLCATSRVTNEKLFFGSGTQLSVL.